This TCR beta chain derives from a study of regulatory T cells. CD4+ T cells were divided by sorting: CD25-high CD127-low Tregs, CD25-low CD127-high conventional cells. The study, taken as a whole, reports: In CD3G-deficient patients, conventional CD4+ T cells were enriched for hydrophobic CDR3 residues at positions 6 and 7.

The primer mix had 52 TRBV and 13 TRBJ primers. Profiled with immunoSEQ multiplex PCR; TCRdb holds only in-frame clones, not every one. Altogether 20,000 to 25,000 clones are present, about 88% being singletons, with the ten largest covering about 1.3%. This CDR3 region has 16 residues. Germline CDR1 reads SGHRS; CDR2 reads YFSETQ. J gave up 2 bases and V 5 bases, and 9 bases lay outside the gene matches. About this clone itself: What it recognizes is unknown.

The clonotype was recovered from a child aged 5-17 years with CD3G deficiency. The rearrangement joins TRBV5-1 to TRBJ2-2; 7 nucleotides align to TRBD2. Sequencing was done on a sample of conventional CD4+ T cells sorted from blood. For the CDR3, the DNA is TGCGCCAGCAGATTAGGTGGCGGGAGAAACACCGGGGAGCTGTTTTTT. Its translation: CASRLGGGRNTGELFF.